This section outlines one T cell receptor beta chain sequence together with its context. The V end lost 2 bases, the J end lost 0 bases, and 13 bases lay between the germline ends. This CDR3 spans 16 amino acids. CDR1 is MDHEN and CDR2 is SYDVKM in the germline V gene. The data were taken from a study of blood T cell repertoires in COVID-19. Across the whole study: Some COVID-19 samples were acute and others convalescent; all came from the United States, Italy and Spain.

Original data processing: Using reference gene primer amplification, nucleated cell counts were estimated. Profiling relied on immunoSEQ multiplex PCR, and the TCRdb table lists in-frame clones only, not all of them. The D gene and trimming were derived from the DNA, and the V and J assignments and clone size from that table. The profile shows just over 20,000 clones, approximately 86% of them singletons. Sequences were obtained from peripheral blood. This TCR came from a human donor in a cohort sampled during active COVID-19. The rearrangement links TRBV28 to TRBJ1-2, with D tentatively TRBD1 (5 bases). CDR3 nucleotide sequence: TGTGCCAGCAGTTTAACAGGCCCTAGGACTAACTATGGCTACACCTTC. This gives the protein CASSLTGPRTNYGYTF.